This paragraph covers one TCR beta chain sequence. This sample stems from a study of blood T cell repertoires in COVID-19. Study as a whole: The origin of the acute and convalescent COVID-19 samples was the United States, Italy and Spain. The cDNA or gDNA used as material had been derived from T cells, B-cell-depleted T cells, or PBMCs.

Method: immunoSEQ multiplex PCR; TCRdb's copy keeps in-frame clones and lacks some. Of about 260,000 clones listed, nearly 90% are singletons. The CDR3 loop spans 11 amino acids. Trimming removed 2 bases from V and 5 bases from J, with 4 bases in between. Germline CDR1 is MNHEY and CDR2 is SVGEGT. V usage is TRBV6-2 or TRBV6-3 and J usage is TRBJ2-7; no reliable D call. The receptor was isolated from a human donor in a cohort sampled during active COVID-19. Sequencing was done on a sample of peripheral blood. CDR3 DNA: TGTGCCAGCAGTTACATAGACGAGCAGTACTTC. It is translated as CASSYIDEQYF.